Listed here are 16 T cell receptor beta chains from one sample, sequenced in a study of response to subunit inactivated influenza vaccine (dated by TCRdb to between 2017 and 2018). Receptors were amplified or captured by RT-PCR. The instrument given in TCRdb is Illumina HiSeq 2500. The public reads were quality trimmed at Q25 with fastp and then assembled into clones with MiXCR by TCRdb, keeping productive beta chains. Every distinct CDR3 protein forms one entry, paired with its most common genes and DNA. Here the sample has roughly 520,000 distinct CDR3 sequences; around 25% occur a single time. Around 1.8% of the sample is taken by the ten largest. This specimen was CD4+ T cells sorted from PBMCs, taken about 5 days after vaccination. Every receptor here comes from a man aged 45-65 years who received an inactivated influenza vaccine. Donor details come from another sample of the same person, matched by shared clones.

This clonotype has just a few counts. The rearrangement uses TRBV11-2 and TRBJ1-1, with D perhaps TRBD1 (5 bases). Germline V gives CDR1 SGHAT, CDR2 FQNNGV. Trimming left V 5 bases short and J 1 base short, with 14 bases between. The CDR3 runs 15 residues. The CDR3 region is CASSARQKPNTEAFF. CDR3 in DNA: TGTGCCAGCAGCGCCCGACAGAAACCGAACACTGAAGCTTTCTTT.

This rearrangement joins TRBV7-6 to TRBJ2-2; D perhaps matches TRBD1 (5 bases). The V end was cut by 5 bases, the J end by 5 bases, with 18 bases between. The CDR3 is made up of 16 amino acids. Germline V lookup: CDR1 SGHVS, CDR2 FNYEAQ. In nucleotides, the CDR3 is TGTGCCAGCAGCCTGGGGTTACAGAAGGGGACCGGGGAGCTGTTTTTT. Its translation is CASSLGLQKGTGELFF.

Here the CDR3 reads CATSDGGLGRDEQFF. Here the CDR3 DNA reads TGTGCCACCAGTGACGGTGGCTTGGGCAGAGATGAGCAGTTCTTC. The chain uses TRBV24-1 and TRBJ2-1; the D is unclear. The CDR3 length is 15 residues. Germline CDR1 reads KGHDR; CDR2 reads SFDVKD. V lost 4 bases, J lost 8 bases, and 17 bases lay in between.

The J gene is TRBJ2-5, the V gene TRBV5-1; 14 nucleotides align to TRBD2. V was pared by 0 bases and J by 5 bases, with 6 bases of the junction left unmatched. The CDR3 contains 17 residues. Germline CDR1 SGHRS, CDR2 YFSETQ. CDR3 sequence: CASSLGRLAGGSETQYF. In nucleotides, the CDR3 is TGCGCCAGCAGCTTGGGGCGACTAGCGGGAGGGTCTGAGACCCAGTACTTC.

The chain recombines TRBV12-3 or TRBV12-4 with TRBJ2-7, with TRBD1 as a possible D gene (7 bases). The CDR3 has 13 residues. V lost 5 bases and J lost 6, with 14 bases in between. DNA for the CDR3: TGTGCCAGCAGTCCGGAGGGGGCCTCCGAGCAGTACTTC. It codes for CASSPEGASEQYF.

This rearrangement joins TRBV20-1 to TRBJ2-3, with 8 bases matching TRBD1. CDR3 length equals 14 residues. V dropped 4 bases and J dropped 2; count of bases not matched to a gene: 5. Germline V gene lookup returns CDR1 DFQATT and CDR2 SNEGSKA (reference sequence). The CDR3 DNA reads TGCAGTGCTACTCGGACAGGGATCACAGATACGCAGTATTTT. Residues: CSATRTGITDTQYF.

There are a few counts of this clonotype. This rearrangement joins TRBV9 to TRBJ2-3; TRBD2 matches 8 bases. The V gene's germline CDR1 is SGDLS and CDR2 YYNGEE. CDR3 length: 15 amino acids. Germline trimming cut 4 bases from V and 3 bases from J; bases unmatched to any gene: 7. The CDR3 reads CASSLAPSGTDTQYF. The CDR3 region has the DNA TGTGCCAGCAGCTTGGCTCCTAGCGGGACAGATACGCAGTATTTT.

This clonotype was seen repeatedly, ten times or more. This chain connects TRBV5-1 to TRBJ2-7, with D perhaps matching TRBD1 or TRBD2 (5 bases each). The CDR3 loop spans 15 amino acids. The germline V gene encodes CDR1 SGHRS and CDR2 YFSETQ. Trimming took off 0 bases at V and 4 bases at J, with 14 bases between the two ends. CDR3 bases: TGCGCCAGCAGCTTGGAGGGACCGAGGAGGTACGAGCAGTACTTC. The encoded protein is CASSLEGPRRYEQYF.

In this sample, this clonotype turned up a few times. J is TRBJ2-7 and V is TRBV20-1; possible D gene TRBD2, 5 bases. V was pared by 6 bases and J by 4 bases, with 16 bases between. In germline, CDR1 is DFQATT, CDR2 SNEGSKA (reference sequence). The CDR3 contains 13 residues. The CDR3 spells CSARTLSGYEQYF. In DNA form, the CDR3 reads TGCAGTGCCAGGACCCTCTCGGGATACGAGCAGTACTTC.

This clonotype was seen a few times. This rearrangement joins TRBV5-1 to TRBJ1-6; maybe TRBD1 (5 bases). Germline loops: CDR1 SGHRS, CDR2 YFSETQ. The CDR3 covers 17 residues. Trimming removed 0 bases at V and 9 bases at J, with 19 bases between. CDR3 in DNA: TGCGCCAGCAGCTTGGGACCTGGAGGGGCAAGCGGTTCACCCCTCCACTTT. Residues: CASSLGPGGASGSPLHF.

In this sample, this clonotype turned up a few times. The rearrangement joins TRBV4-3 to TRBJ1-2, with TRBD1 matching over 12 bases. After removal of 4 bases from V and 8 bases from J, the junction contained 11 bases not matched to a gene. The CDR3 length is 16 residues. Germline CDR1 is LGHNA and CDR2 is YSLEER. CDR3 residues: CASSLAPGQGAGGYTF. The CDR3 DNA reads TGCGCCAGCAGCCTAGCGCCGGGACAGGGGGCCGGGGGCTACACCTTC.

J is TRBJ1-5 and V is TRBV5-6; 11 nucleotides line up with TRBD1. CDR3 length equals 18 residues. The germline V gene has CDR1 SGHDT and CDR2 YYEEEE. Unmatched junction bases numbered 11, after V lost 2 bases and J lost 4 bases. The CDR3 here is CASSFGTGGPLVNQPQHF. The DNA for the CDR3 is TGTGCCAGCAGCTTTGGGACAGGGGGACCCCTTGTTAATCAGCCCCAGCATTTT.

Only a few counts were recorded for this clonotype. The gene calls are TRBV10-3 and TRBJ2-3; D gene ambiguous. V was cut by 6 bases and J by 3 bases, with 10 bases left in between. The CDR3 sequence is 13 residues long. CDR1 ENHRY and CDR2 SYGVKD come from the germline V gene. The CDR3 nucleotides read TGTGCCATCAGACGAGGAGTTACAGATACGCAGTATTTT. Its protein is CAIRRGVTDTQYF.

The CDR3 reads CASSLDGVLADTQYF. DNA of the CDR3: TGTGCCAGCAGCCTTGACGGAGTTTTAGCAGATACGCAGTATTTT. This chain links TRBV3-1 with TRBJ2-3; no clear D gene. The V gene lost 4 bases and the J gene lost 4 bases, with 15 bases spanning the gap. Germline V gives CDR1 LGHDT, CDR2 YNNKEL (reference sequence). The CDR3 has 15 residues.

This clonotype was seen just once. The gene calls are TRBV6-1 and TRBJ2-5; D is undetermined. CDR1 MNHNS and CDR2 SASEGT come from the germline V gene. V shed 6 bases and J shed 0 bases, with 8 bases lying between them. There are 13 residues in the CDR3. The CDR3 sequence is CASSRSHQETQYF. DNA of the CDR3: TGTGCCAGCAGCCGAAGCCACCAAGAGACCCAGTACTTC.

The gene calls are TRBV7-2 and TRBJ2-3; 8 nucleotides match TRBD2. CDR3 length equals 14 residues. Germline assignment: CDR1 SGHTA and CDR2 FQGNSA. V was pared by 3 bases and J by 5 bases, with 4 bases of the junction left unmatched. CDR3 in amino acids: CASSLAGGIDTQYF. The CDR3 coding sequence is TGTGCCAGCAGCTTGGCGGGAGGTATAGATACGCAGTATTTT.